These 15 T cell receptor beta chains were all obtained from the same sample, sequenced in a study of T cells in localized non-small cell lung cancer. Clones were sequenced by immunoSEQ multiplex PCR, and TCRdb holds only the in-frame ones, with some missing. This table has fewer than 25,000 clones, 70% to 90% appearing once. The sequences come from PBMCs, collected before any cancer treatment. All receptors derive from a man aged 40-75 years with stage II lung adenocarcinoma.

V gene TRBV11-2 combines with J gene TRBJ1-3; D uncertain. This CDR3 region has 15 residues. The germline CDR1 and CDR2 sequences are SGHAT and FQNNGV. Trimming cost V 1 base and J 0 bases, with 7 bases left between them. Here the CDR3 reads CASSLGRISGNTIYF. The CDR3 DNA is TGTGCCAGCAGCTTAGGAAGGATCTCTGGAAACACCATATATTTT.

The rearrangement joins TRBV19 to TRBJ1-5; D ambiguous. The CDR3 is made up of 15 amino acids. CDR1 is LNHDA and CDR2 is SQIVND in the germline V gene (reference sequence). V was shortened by 1 base and J by 7 bases, with 14 bases between the two germline ends. The CDR3 loop is CASSIVETGEQPQHF. DNA of the CDR3: TGTGCCAGTAGTATAGTTGAGACCGGCGAACAGCCCCAGCATTTT.

The chain carries TRBV7-3 and TRBJ2-5, with a tentative D call TRBD1 (5 bases). The CDR3 spans 13 residues. V gave up 2 bases and J gave up 4 bases, with 8 bases separating them. Germline V CDR1 and CDR2: SGHTA, FQGTGA. The CDR3 DNA sequence: TGTGCCAGCAGCTTATCAGGGTCAGAGACCCAGTACTTC. This sequence encodes CASSLSGSETQYF. Variable domain in full (rest from reference TRBV7-3 and TRBJ2-5): GAGVSQTPSNKVTEKGKYVELRCDPISGHTALYWYRQSLGQGPEFLIYFQGTGAADDSGLPNDRFFAVRPEGSVSTLKIQRTERGDSAVYLCASSLSGSETQYFGPGTRLLVL.

The chain couples TRBV18 to TRBJ1-1; no clear D gene. CDR1 and CDR2 (germline): KGHSH, LQKENI. The CDR3 totals 15 residues. Trimming cost V 1 base and J 1 base, with 10 bases left between them. The CDR3 loop reads CASSPLRETNTEAFF. The CDR3 DNA follows: TGTGCCAGCTCACCACTGCGGGAGACGAACACTGAAGCTTTCTTT.

This sequence joins TRBV5-4 and TRBJ2-1; D remains ambiguous. Trimming took 3 bases from V and 9 from J, leaving 13 bases between them. CDR1 and CDR2 (germline): SGHNT, YYREEE (reference sequence). This CDR3 is 13 amino acids long. The CDR3 coding sequence is TGTGCCAGCAGCTGGGCGGCCAGCGTTGAGCAGTTCTTC. As protein: CASSWAASVEQFF.

This chain joins TRBV10-3 and TRBJ1-3; possible D gene TRBD1, 5 bases. Germline V gene sequence: CDR1 ENHRY, CDR2 SYGVKD. V was pared by 4 bases and J by 2 bases, with 18 bases between. The CDR3 is 17 residues long. CDR3 bases: TGTGCCATCAGTGCCGAGTCATGGGACCGGCCTGGAAACACCATATATTTT. Its translation: CAISAESWDRPGNTIYF.

This chain uses TRBV5-6 with TRBJ2-3; D may be TRBD2 (6 bases). V gave up 5 bases and J gave up 0 bases, with 19 bases separating them. The V gene's germline CDR1 is SGHDT and CDR2 YYEEEE. The CDR3 runs 17 residues. CDR3 DNA sequence: TGTGCCAGCAGTACAACAGAGCGGGCCTGGAGCACAGATACGCAGTATTTT. It translates to CASSTTERAWSTDTQYF.

This rearrangement joins TRBV30 to TRBJ1-2; 8 nucleotides line up with TRBD1. The CDR3 is made up of 13 amino acids. Germline CDR1 GTSNPN, CDR2 SVGIG (reference sequence). J gave up 2 bases and V 1 base, and 0 bases lay outside the gene matches. The CDR3 nucleotides are TGTGCCTGGAGTGGGACAGGGAACTATGGCTACACCTTC. This translates into CAWSGTGNYGYTF.

The rearrangement uses TRBV5-1 and TRBJ2-5; D perhaps matches TRBD1 (6 bases). Germline CDR1 and CDR2: SGHRS and YFSETQ. V was cut by 4 bases and J by 1 base, with 14 bases left in between. This CDR3 region has 15 residues. Here the CDR3 DNA reads TGCGCCAGCAGCCTCATACCGGACAGCCAAGAGACCCAGTACTTC. Translation gives CASSLIPDSQETQYF.

The chain uses TRBV5-1 and TRBJ1-2; the match to TRBD1 covers 11 bases. V lost 4 bases, J lost 6 bases, and 5 bases stayed unmatched. This CDR3 has 14 amino acids. In germline, CDR1 is SGHRS, CDR2 YFSETQ. CDR3 DNA: TGCGCCAGCAGCCCTGGACAGGGGGCCGATGGCTACACCTTC. Its protein is CASSPGQGADGYTF.

J is TRBJ1-2 and V is TRBV6-1; D gene ambiguous. The CDR3 runs to 15 residues. V lost 3 bases and J 5 bases, leaving 16 bases between the germline ends. From germline, CDR1 is MNHNS and CDR2 SASEGT. Here the CDR3 reads CASSEPGRGGYGYTF. CDR3 nucleotides: TGTGCCAGCAGTGAGCCCGGACGGGGTGGGTATGGCTACACCTTC.

The V gene is TRBV19, the J gene TRBJ2-7, with 13 bases that match TRBD2. The CDR3 contains 16 residues. The germline V gene encodes CDR1 LNHDA and CDR2 SQIVND (reference sequence). V lost 6 bases, J lost 2 bases, and 7 bases stayed unmatched. The CDR3 reads CASRSSGTSGTYEQYF. Here the CDR3 DNA reads TGTGCCAGTAGGAGCTCCGGGACTAGCGGGACCTACGAGCAGTACTTC.

This sequence joins TRBV5-1 and TRBJ2-3; D is ambiguous. The germline gives CDR1 SGHRS, CDR2 YFSETQ. The CDR3 has 13 amino acids. V dropped 2 bases and J dropped 3 bases, with 7 bases sitting between them. The CDR3 DNA is TGCGCCAGCAGCTTTAGCCCAACAGATACGCAGTATTTT. It specifies CASSFSPTDTQYF.

This chain connects TRBV4-1 to TRBJ2-5, with 7 bases matching TRBD1. Per the germline V gene, CDR1 is MGHRA and CDR2 is YSYEKL. Trimming removed 1 base from V and 1 base from J; junction bases left unmatched: 0. The CDR3 is 14 residues long. The CDR3 DNA reads as TGCGCCAGCAGCCAAGGGACAGGCCAAGAGACCCAGTACTTC. This codes for CASSQGTGQETQYF.

This chain uses TRBV4-1 with TRBJ2-5; weak D call: TRBD2 (5 bases). Germline values: CDR1 MGHRA, CDR2 YSYEKL. The V end was cut by 0 bases, the J end by 5 bases, with 10 bases between. The CDR3 totals 14 residues. The CDR3 DNA is TGCGCCAGCAGCCAAGATGGACTTATCGAGACCCAGTACTTC. Translated: CASSQDGLIETQYF.